This T cell receptor beta chain was sequenced in a study of PD-L1 blockade in urothelial cancer (dated by TCRdb to 2016 to 2017). A note on the overall study: All patients started therapy around 2014 and received atezolizumab 1,200 mg intravenously every 3 weeks. About 90% of the roughly 30 patients were identified as males with urothelial cancer of bladder origin, and a prior smoking history was reported by 18 of 29 patients. Patients had an ECOG performance status of 0 or 1 and had received between 0 and 3 prior chemotherapy regimens. Blood samples were analyzed 3 weeks after the start of treatment (second dose) and 6 weeks after the start of treatment. Blood samples yielded a median of 141,255 T cells and tens of thousands of unique TCRs, with median clonality roughly 0.085. An exploratory multi-omic analysis was conducted of the somatic, immune and clinical correlates of response to PD-L1 blockade with atezolizumab in urothelial cancer. Pretreatment tumor samples, along with matched peripheral blood serially collected before and after atezolizumab treatment, were subjected to TCR sequencing. Durable clinical benefit was defined as progression-free survival longer than 6 months, and TCR features were also tested against progression-free and overall survival. In the same patients, whole exome sequencing and RNA sequencing of pretreatment tumors were performed in addition to TCR sequencing. Durable clinical benefit was achieved by nine patients but not by the remaining 20. Pretreatment blood TCR-seq was available for about 27 patients, at least one posttreatment blood collection was obtained for around 25 patients, and tumor TCR-seq was available for around 25 patients.

Synthetic TCR analog templates were spiked into each PCR to estimate absolute template abundance from read counts. The immunoSEQ assay was used to amplify TCRbeta CDR3 regions from genomic DNA with bias-controlled V and J gene primers. Sequencing of rearranged TCRbeta segments was performed at approximately 20X coverage. The authors' pipeline ran thus. Sequencing errors were corrected by clustering and CDR3s were annotated against IMGT to assign V, D and J genes. Only productive TCRbeta rearrangements were used in downstream analyses, excluding out-of-frame or stop-codon sequences. Clonality was computed as one minus Shannon entropy normalized by the log of the number of unique productive sequences. Fisher's exact test with Benjamini-Hochberg correction, at a threshold of adjusted p below 0.01, was used to find clones that differed between time points or between blood and tumor. TCRdb retrieved this table from immuneACCESS and kept in-frame rearrangements only. Not all clones are present; in checked studies, unresolved V genes account for under half, and no reason is known for the remainder. Clone size and V and J calls were adopted from that table, with D and trimming inferred from the DNA. A total of 95,000 to 100,000 clones appear in this sample, roughly 84% of them only once. The top ten constitute roughly 2% of the sample.

Note on this clone: No antigen is known for it. One base away there is no much larger clone; base qualities are not given.

The CDR3 measures 13 amino acids from cysteine to phenylalanine. Just CDR3 DNA is preserved here, 39 bases in frame from base 1. The germline V gene (reference sequence) yields SGHNT for CDR1 and YYREEE for CDR2. V is reduced by 0 bases and J by 3 bases, leaving a spacing of 6 bases between them. This specimen's time point label, interpreted: pretreatment peripheral blood. A total of some 30 patients with locally advanced or metastatic urothelial carcinoma, treated at Memorial Sloan Kettering on a trial protocol, made up the cohort. Peripheral blood mononuclear cells were collected pretreatment and during treatment, with between 1 and 8 total time points obtained per patient. The Qiagen DNeasy Blood extraction kit was used to purify genomic DNA from total PBMCs and from tumor samples. Collected pretreatment and during treatment, PBMCs were isolated and stored as previously described. General study outcomes and caveats: Patients with durable benefit showed greater expansion of tumor-associated TCR clones in peripheral blood 3 weeks after starting treatment (n ≈ 21, p = 0.022). A pretreatment peripheral blood TCR clonality below the median was linked to improved progression-free and overall survival. Because the sample size was small (n ≈ 27) and many exploratory analyses were performed, the results are intended to be hypothesis-generating.

The clonotype was recovered from a man in his 60s with urothelial cancer. The starting material was PBMCs, obtained around atezolizumab (anti-PD-L1) treatment. This sequence uses TRBV5-4 and TRBJ1-2; tentative D gene TRBD1, with 5 bases matching. The CDR3 region: CASSLGRDYGYTF. At the DNA level, the sequence is TGTGCCAGCAGCTTGGGCAGGGACTATGGCTACACCTTC.